This T cell receptor (beta chain) derives from a study of blood T cells in healthy people across ages. Study-wide points: TCR beta diversity tracked closely with naive T cell percentage. The diversity estimates, figures obtained from one million T cells, were considered underestimates. Changes in expanded clonotypes were possibly confounded, as the CMV status of donors was unknown.

Germline V lookup: CDR1 SGHDN, CDR2 FVKESK. V dropped 1 base and J dropped 5 bases, with 14 bases sitting between them. CDR3 length equals 15 residues. Primers used in a second PCR of about 7 to 11 cycles were a sample-barcoded 5' primer and a J-beta primer mix. One entry per CDR3 protein, called by TCRdb with MiXCR from the 5' RACE reads. The sample records 1.5 million or so distinct CDR3 sequences, around 42% being singletons. On this clonotype itself: Antigen: not known.

The TCR comes from a woman in her late teens or twenties in good health. What was sequenced was blood. The chain recombines TRBV14 with TRBJ1-2; no reliable D call. The CDR3 loop is CASSQVGSGGYGYTF. The CDR3 DNA reads TGTGCCAGCAGCCAAGTGGGCTCCGGTGGGTATGGCTACACCTTC.